What follows is one T cell receptor (beta chain) and its context. As yet, its antigen is unknown. The V segment lost 7 bases and the J segment 4 bases; nucleotides outside the gene matches: 9. Germline V gene lookup returns CDR1 MNHEY and CDR2 SVGAGI. There are 14 residues in the CDR3. This sample was taken from a study of graft-versus-host responses after intestinal transplantation. Some clones are missing from TCRdb's copy, which holds only in-frame ones; the method was immunoSEQ multiplex PCR. The sample has about 88,000 clones; about 91% are singletons. J is TRBJ1-1 and V is TRBV6-5; 7 bases agree with TRBD1. The sequences come from unstimulated CD4+ T cells sorted from spleen or lymph node cells, collected before transplant. This TCR was sampled from a human donor who was the organ donor for an intestinal transplant. CDR3 sequence: CASIKDRVGTEAFF. CDR3 sequence (DNA): TGTGCCAGCATAAAAGACAGGGTTGGCACTGAAGCTTTCTTT.